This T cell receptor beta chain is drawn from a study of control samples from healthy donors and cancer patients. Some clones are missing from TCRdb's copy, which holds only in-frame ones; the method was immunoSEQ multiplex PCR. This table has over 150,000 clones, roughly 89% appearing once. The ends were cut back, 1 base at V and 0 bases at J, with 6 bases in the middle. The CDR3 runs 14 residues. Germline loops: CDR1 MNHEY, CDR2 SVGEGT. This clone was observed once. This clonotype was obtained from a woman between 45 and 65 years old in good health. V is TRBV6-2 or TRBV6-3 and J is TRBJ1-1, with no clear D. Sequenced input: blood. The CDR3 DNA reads TGTGCCAGCAGTTACTGGACGGTGAACACTGAAGCTTTCTTT. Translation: CASSYWTVNTEAFF.